This record covers a single TCR beta chain. Which antigen it targets is not known. Base qualities are not provided; no much larger clone lies one nucleotide away. The germline V gene (reference sequence) sets CDR1 to WNHNN and CDR2 to SYGVQD. Trimming takes 6 bases off V and 3 bases off J; junction bases not matched to a gene: 5. The CDR3 runs 13 amino acids, cysteine and phenylalanine included. The retained sequence is limited to the CDR3, 39 bases, with the frame set at the first base. The sample belongs to a study of control samples from healthy donors and cancer patients (dated by TCRdb to about 2020). The method was the immunoSEQ multiplex PCR assay. TCRdb obtained this table from immuneACCESS and retained in-frame rearrangements with V and J assigned. These tables miss some clones; where compared with another copy, unresolved V genes account for less than half of the shortfall, and the remainder is unexplained. Here the sample has approximately 150,000 clones; approximately 92% occur a single time. The top ten hold 2% to 2.5% of the sample.

Sequenced: blood. Rearrangement joined TRBV10-1 to TRBJ2-7, with 7 middle bases fitting TRBD1. The TCR was taken from a woman in her forties in good health. The CDR3 sequence is CASRGQSDYEQYF. The nucleotide sequence reads TGCGCCAGCAGGGGACAGAGCGACTACGAGCAGTACTTC.